The 13 T cell receptor beta chains listed next were all sequenced from one sample in a study of early T cells in non-severe SARS-CoV-2 infection. TCRdb recomputed calls from the 5' RACE reads with MiXCR, one row per CDR3 protein. Of around 64,000 distinct CDR3 sequences listed, 12% are singletons. Sequenced input: whole blood. These receptors were obtained from an adult who was a healthcare worker with PCR-confirmed SARS-CoV-2 infection or an uninfected control (not recorded which).

This CDR3 reads CASSLAGTANTEAFF. The CDR3 region has the DNA TGCGCCAGCAGCTTGGCAGGGACAGCGAACACTGAAGCTTTCTTT. V gene TRBV5-1 combines with J gene TRBJ1-1; 7 positions match TRBD1. After removal of 0 bases from V and 1 base from J, the junction contained 3 bases not matched to a gene. The length of the CDR3 is 15 residues. Per the germline V gene, CDR1 is SGHRS and CDR2 is YFSETQ. Drawing the rest from reference TRBV5-1 and TRBJ1-1, the complete variable domain is KAGVTQTPRYLIKTRGQQVTLSCSPISGHRSVSWYQQTPGQGLQFLFEYFSETQRNKGNFPGRFSGRQFSNSRSEMNVSTLELGDSALYLCASSLAGTANTEAFFGQGTRLTVV.

This clonotype was counted a few times. This chain joins TRBV5-5 and TRBJ2-3, with 8 bases aligning to TRBD2. CDR3 length: 17 amino acids. Germline CDR1 reads SGHKS; CDR2 reads YYEKEE (reference sequence). The ends lost 0 bases at V and 3 bases at J; junction bases unmatched: 9. The CDR3 DNA reads TGTGCCAGCAGCTTGGGGCCTTTAGCGGGGCTGACAGATACGCAGTATTTT. This codes for CASSLGPLAGLTDTQYF.

This chain connects TRBV18 to TRBJ1-1; no firm D call. Germline V gene lookup returns CDR1 KGHSH and CDR2 LQKENI. The length of the CDR3 is 16 residues. V lost 3 bases and J 1 base, leaving 15 bases between the germline ends. CDR3 amino acids: CASSPSSVEGNTEAFF. The CDR3 nucleotides are TGTGCCAGCTCACCGTCATCGGTGGAGGGGAACACTGAAGCTTTCTTT.

The chain is built from TRBV4-1 and TRBJ1-2; the D gene is possibly TRBD1 (6 bases). V was trimmed by 4 bases and J by 4 bases, leaving 22 bases between them. CDR3 length: 17 amino acids. Germline CDR1 and CDR2: MGHRA and YSYEKL. The CDR3 region is CASSPGQGGARVYGYTF. Written as DNA, the CDR3 is TGCGCCAGCAGCCCCGGCCAAGGGGGGGCGCGGGTCTATGGCTACACCTTC.

V gene TRBV3-1 combines with J gene TRBJ1-2, with unresolved D. Looked up from germline, CDR1 is LGHDT and CDR2 is YNNKEL (reference sequence). Trimming removed 6 bases from V and 5 bases from J, with 16 bases in between. This CDR3 comprises 14 residues. The CDR3 is CASSPPADRYGYTF. CDR3 DNA sequence: TGTGCCAGCAGTCCCCCGGCAGACCGTTATGGCTACACCTTC.

This clonotype was seen many times. This rearrangement joins TRBV6-5 to TRBJ2-5, with TRBD1 identical over 7 bases. The CDR3 spans 14 residues. Trimming took 8 bases from V and 4 from J; bases not matched to a gene: 10. Germline CDR1 is MNHEY and CDR2 is SVGAGI. The DNA of the CDR3 is TGTGCCAGCGGAACGACAGGGCCGGGAGAGACCCAGTACTTC. It codes for CASGTTGPGETQYF.

On this clonotype: This may be a read error: a much more frequent sequence differs by one nucleotide. The gene calls are TRBV7-9 and TRBJ1-1; tentatively, D is TRBD1 (5 bases). The CDR3 runs to 13 residues. CDR1 and CDR2 from the germline V gene are SEHNR and FQNEAQ (reference sequence). The CDR3: CASGLQENTEAFF. The CDR3 DNA sequence: TGTGCCAGCGGCTTACAGGAGAACACTGAAGCTTTCTTT.

This clonotype was recorded many times. V is TRBV30 and J is TRBJ1-5, with 7 bases that match TRBD1. J gave up 5 bases and V 1 base, and 5 bases lay outside the gene matches. CDR3 length equals 14 residues. The V gene's germline CDR1 is GTSNPN and CDR2 SVGIG (reference sequence). Here the CDR3 reads CAWSGTGAHQPQHF. The CDR3 DNA sequence: TGTGCCTGGAGTGGGACAGGAGCCCATCAGCCCCAGCATTTT.

This chain links TRBV18 with TRBJ2-2; D might be TRBD2 (6 bases). The CDR3 contains 14 residues. The V end lost 7 bases, the J end lost 5 bases, and 14 bases lay between the germline ends. Germline assignment: CDR1 KGHSH and CDR2 LQKENI. The CDR3 nucleotides read TGTGCCAGCTACCTGCTCGGGACTACCGGGGAGCTGTTTTTT. Translating it yields CASYLLGTTGELFF.

This rearrangement joins TRBV2 to TRBJ2-5; 7 bases fit TRBD1. Germline V gene data show CDR1 as SNHLY and CDR2 as FYNNEI. Trimming cost V 6 bases and J 1 base; bases outside gene matches: 5. This CDR3 has 14 amino acids. This CDR3 is CASRGDRLQETQYF. The CDR3 coding sequence is TGTGCCAGCAGGGGGGACAGACTCCAAGAGACCCAGTACTTC.

Ten or more counts support this clonotype. The chain links TRBV18 to TRBJ1-1, with D possibly being TRBD1 (5 bases). CDR1 KGHSH and CDR2 LQKENI come from the germline V gene. The CDR3 length is 15 residues. V gave up 3 bases and J gave up 0 bases, with 11 bases separating them. DNA of the CDR3: TGTGCCAGCTCACCCATGACAGATCTGAACACTGAAGCTTTCTTT. Protein: CASSPMTDLNTEAFF.

This clonotype occurred many times. The genes are TRBV10-3 and TRBJ2-5; D remains ambiguous. Germline-derived CDR1 and CDR2 are ENHRY and SYGVKD. The CDR3 is made up of 14 amino acids. Trimming pared 6 bases from V and 0 bases from J, leaving 11 bases between. CDR3 loop: CAIRGTTDQETQYF. CDR3 nucleotides: TGTGCCATCAGGGGAACTACCGACCAAGAGACCCAGTACTTC.

This clonotype was recorded at least ten times. The chain employs TRBV18 and TRBJ2-7; a possible D gene is TRBD1 (6 bases). The V end was cut by 2 bases, the J end by 6 bases, with 20 bases between. The V gene's germline CDR1 is KGHSH and CDR2 LQKENI. CDR3 length equals 16 residues. The CDR3 DNA follows: TGTGCCAGCTCACCATGGGGAGAACATACAGGGACCGAGCAGTACTTC. It translates to CASSPWGEHTGTEQYF. Using reference TRBV18 and TRBJ2-7 for the parts outside the CDR3, the full variable domain is NAGVMQNPRHLVRRRGQEARLRCSPMKGHSHVYWYRQLPEEGLKFMVYLQKENIIDESGMPKERFSAEFPKEGPSILRIQQVVRGDSAAYFCASSPWGEHTGTEQYFGPGTRLTVT.